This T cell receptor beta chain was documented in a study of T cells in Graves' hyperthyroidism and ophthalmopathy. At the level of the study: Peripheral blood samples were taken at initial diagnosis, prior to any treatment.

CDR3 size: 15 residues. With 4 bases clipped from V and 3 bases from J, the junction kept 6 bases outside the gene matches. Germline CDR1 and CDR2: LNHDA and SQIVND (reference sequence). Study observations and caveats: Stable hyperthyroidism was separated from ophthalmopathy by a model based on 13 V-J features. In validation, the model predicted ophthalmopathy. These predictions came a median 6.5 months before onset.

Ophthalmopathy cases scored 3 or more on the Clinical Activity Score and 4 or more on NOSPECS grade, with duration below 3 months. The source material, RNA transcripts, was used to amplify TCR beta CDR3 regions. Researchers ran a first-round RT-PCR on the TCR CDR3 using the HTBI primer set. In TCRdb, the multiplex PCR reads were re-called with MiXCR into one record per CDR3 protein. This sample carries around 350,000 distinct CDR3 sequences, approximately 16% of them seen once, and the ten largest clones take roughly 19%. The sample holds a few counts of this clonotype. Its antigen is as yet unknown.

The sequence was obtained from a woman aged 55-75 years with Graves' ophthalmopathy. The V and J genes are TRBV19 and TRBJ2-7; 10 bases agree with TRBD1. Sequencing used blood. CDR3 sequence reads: CASSNPGQGIYEQYF. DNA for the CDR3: TGTGCCAGTAGTAATCCGGGACAGGGGATCTACGAGCAGTACTTC.